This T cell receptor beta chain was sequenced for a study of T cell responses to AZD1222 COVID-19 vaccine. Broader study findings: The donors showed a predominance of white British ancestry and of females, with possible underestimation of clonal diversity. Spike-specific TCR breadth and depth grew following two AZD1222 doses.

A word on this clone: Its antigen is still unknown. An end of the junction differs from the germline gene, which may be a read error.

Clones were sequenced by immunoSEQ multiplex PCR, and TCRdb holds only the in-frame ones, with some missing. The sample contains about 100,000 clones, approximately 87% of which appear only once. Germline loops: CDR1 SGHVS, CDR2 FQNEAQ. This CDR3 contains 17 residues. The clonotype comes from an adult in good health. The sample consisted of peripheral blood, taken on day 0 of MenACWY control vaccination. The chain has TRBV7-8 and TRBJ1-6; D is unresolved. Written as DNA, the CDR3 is TGTGCCAGCATCTTAAGTTTCACGGTGAACTATAATTCACCCCTCCACTTT. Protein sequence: CASILSFTVNYNSPLHF.